This T cell receptor (beta chain) was captured in a study of blood T cell repertoires in COVID-19. The CDR3 has 15 residues. The V segment lost 4 bases and the J segment 7 bases; nucleotides outside the gene matches: 10. Germline-derived CDR1 and CDR2 are SGHRS and YFSETQ. Assay used: immunoSEQ multiplex PCR; TCRdb lists only in-frame clones, some missing. The data show around 200,000 clones, approximately 84% seen once. This sequence originates from a man in his fifties or sixties with active or convalescent COVID-19. The sample was peripheral blood. This chain joins TRBV5-1 and TRBJ1-5; 8 bases are a match to TRBD1. The CDR3 region has the DNA TGCGCCAGCAGCCCCGGACAGGGAGAGGAGCAGCCCCAGCATTTT. Translated: CASSPGQGEEQPQHF. The full variable domain, in which reference TRBV5-1 and TRBJ1-5 provide the parts outside the CDR3, is KAGVTQTPRYLIKTRGQQVTLSCSPISGHRSVSWYQQTPGQGLQFLFEYFSETQRNKGNFPGRFSGRQFSNSRSEMNVSTLELGDSALYLCASSPGQGEEQPQHFGDGTRLSIL.